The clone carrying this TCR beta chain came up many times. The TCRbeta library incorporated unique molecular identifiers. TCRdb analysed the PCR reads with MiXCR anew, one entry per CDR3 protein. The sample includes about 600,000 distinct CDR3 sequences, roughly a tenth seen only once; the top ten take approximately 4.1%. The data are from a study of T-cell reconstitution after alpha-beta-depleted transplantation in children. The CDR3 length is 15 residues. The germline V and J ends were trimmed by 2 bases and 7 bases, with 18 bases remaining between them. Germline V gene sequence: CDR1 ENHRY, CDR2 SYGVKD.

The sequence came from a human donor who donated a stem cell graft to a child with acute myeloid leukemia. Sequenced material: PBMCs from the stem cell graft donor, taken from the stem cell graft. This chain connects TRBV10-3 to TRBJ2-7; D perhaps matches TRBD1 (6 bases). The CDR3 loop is CAISESTGSTREQYF. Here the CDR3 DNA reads TGTGCCATCAGTGAGAGTACAGGGTCCACGAGGGAGCAGTACTTC.